Here is one T cell receptor (beta chain) with its context. This record comes from a study of blood T cell repertoires in COVID-19. Study-wide background: Donors in the United States, Italy and Spain gave samples during acute or convalescent COVID-19. In each case, the material was cDNA or gDNA derived from T cells, B-cell-depleted T cells, or PBMCs.

The repertoire was sequenced with immunoSEQ multiplex PCR; TCRdb's copy has only in-frame clones and lacks some. The sample lists 140,000 or so clones, about 87% occurring once. CDR1 is LGHNA and CDR2 is YNFKEQ in the germline V gene. The V gene end was trimmed by 0 bases and the J gene end by 1 base; junction bases not matched to a gene: 3. This CDR3 has 17 residues. The material sequenced was peripheral blood. This clonotype was obtained from a woman aged 45-59 years with active or convalescent COVID-19. The J gene is TRBJ2-3, the V gene TRBV4-2; 11 bases agree with TRBD2. The CDR3 spells CASSQEALAGGTDTQYF. The CDR3 DNA sequence: TGTGCCAGCAGCCAAGAAGCACTAGCGGGAGGCACAGATACGCAGTATTTT.